These 27 T cell receptor beta chains came from one sample sequenced in a study of OX40 agonist ivuxolimab in advanced cancers. Only in-frame clones appear in the TCRdb table, and some are missing; sequencing was by immunoSEQ multiplex PCR. The top ten hold under 20% of the sample, which has 50,000 to 75,000 clones, about nine tenths seen once. Sequencing was performed on CD4+ or CD8+ T cells sorted from blood, taken in a trial of the OX40 agonist ivuxolimab. These receptor sequences come from an adult with an advanced solid tumor such as melanoma, head and neck, liver or kidney cancer.

The chain combines TRBV6-5 with TRBJ1-1; unclear D gene. The germline V gene has CDR1 MNHEY and CDR2 SVGAGI. The germline V and J ends were trimmed by 0 bases and 0 bases, with 8 bases remaining between them. The CDR3 loop spans 15 amino acids. The DNA for the CDR3 is TGTGCCAGCAGTTACTCAATGTACATGAACACTGAAGCTTTCTTT. Its protein is CASSYSMYMNTEAFF.

DNA for the CDR3: TGCAGCGTTCACAGGGGAGGCACTGAAGCTTTCTTT. Translating it yields CSVHRGGTEAFF. The V call is TRBV29-1, the J call TRBJ1-1, with 7 bases identical to TRBD1. The trim removed 5 bases at V and 4 bases at J, leaving 4 bases unmatched. CDR3 size: 12 residues. The germline CDR1 and CDR2 sequences are SQVTM and ANQGSEA.

The chain recombines TRBV29-1 with TRBJ1-3, with D possibly matching TRBD1 (6 bases). The V and J ends lost 7 bases and 8 bases respectively, with 12 bases between them. Looked up from germline, CDR1 is SQVTM and CDR2 is ANQGSEA. The CDR3 is 11 residues long. The CDR3 bases are TGCAGCGCTGAGGGGGGATACACCATATATTTT. This translates into CSAEGGYTIYF.

The chain is built from TRBV13 and TRBJ1-2; TRBD1 matches 7 bases. Germline-derived CDR1 and CDR2 are PRHDT and FYEKMQ (reference sequence). The CDR3 has 14 amino acids. Trimming removed 2 bases from V and 1 base from J; junction bases left unmatched: 1. In DNA form, the CDR3 reads TGTGCCAGCAGCTTATGGGACAGTAACTATGGCTACACCTTC. Residues: CASSLWDSNYGYTF.

The chain joins TRBV28 to TRBJ2-6; 9 nucleotides line up with TRBD1. V shed 3 bases, J shed 2 bases, and the junction held 5 bases outside the gene matches. Germline V gene data show CDR1 as MDHEN and CDR2 as SYDVKM. The CDR3 spans 17 residues. The CDR3 reads CASSLGDREPGANVLTF. CDR3 coding DNA: TGTGCCAGCAGTTTGGGGGACAGGGAACCTGGGGCCAACGTCCTGACTTTC.

The gene calls are TRBV4-1 and TRBJ1-6; D remains ambiguous. The CDR3 has 18 residues. The ends were cut back, 3 bases at V and 0 bases at J, with 15 bases in the middle. Germline V gene lookup returns CDR1 MGHRA and CDR2 YSYEKL. CDR3 bases: TGCGCCAGCAGCCAGGGTCAGCGAATGGGCTCCTATAATTCACCCCTCCACTTT. This translates into CASSQGQRMGSYNSPLHF.

The CDR3 DNA reads TGTGCCTACAAAAGAGGGATCTATGGCTACACCTTC. It codes for CAYKRGIYGYTF. This rearrangement joins TRBV2 to TRBJ1-2; no reliable D call. Germline V gene data show CDR1 as SNHLY and CDR2 as FYNNEI. The CDR3 spans 12 residues. Trimming took 11 bases from V and 4 from J, leaving 14 bases between them.

This chain connects TRBV6-1 to TRBJ2-7, with 8 bases aligning to TRBD1. Germline V gene data show CDR1 as MNHNS and CDR2 as SASEGT. The CDR3 is 15 amino acids. J lost 6 bases, V lost 1 base, and 8 bases had no gene match. DNA for the CDR3: TGTGCCAGCAGTGAAGTTATAGGACAGGGCGGCGAGCAGTACTTC. Translated, it gives CASSEVIGQGGEQYF.

This sequence joins TRBV13 and TRBJ2-7; a possible D gene is TRBD2 (5 bases). CDR3 length: 14 residues. The V gene's germline CDR1 is PRHDT and CDR2 FYEKMQ (reference sequence). Trimming shortened V by 1 base and J by 6 bases, and 13 bases separated the two germline ends. The CDR3 reads CASSLAGDLGEQYF. In nucleotides, the CDR3 is TGTGCCAGCAGCTTAGCCGGGGATCTGGGCGAGCAGTACTTC. Filled out from reference TRBV13 and TRBJ2-7, the complete variable domain reads AAGVIQSPRHLIKEKRETATLKCYPIPRHDTVYWYQQGPGQDPQFLISFYEKMQSDKGSIPDRFSAQQFSDYHSELNMSSLELGDSALYFCASSLAGDLGEQYFGPGTRLTVT.

This chain joins TRBV2 and TRBJ2-1, with D possibly being TRBD1 (6 bases). This CDR3 is 15 amino acids long. The V gene's germline CDR1 is SNHLY and CDR2 FYNNEI. The V and J ends lost 4 bases and 4 bases respectively, with 14 bases between them. The CDR3 spells CASSGTAEGYNEQFF. The CDR3 DNA sequence: TGTGCCAGCAGTGGGACAGCCGAGGGGTACAATGAGCAGTTCTTC.

The rearrangement uses TRBV30 and TRBJ2-7; perhaps TRBD1 as D (5 bases). The CDR3 covers 15 residues. Germline loops: CDR1 GTSNPN, CDR2 SVGIG (reference sequence). V was trimmed by 6 bases and J by 3 bases, leaving 21 bases between them. The CDR3 reads CACTGRGDRVYEQYF. The CDR3 DNA reads as TGTGCCTGCACCGGACGTGGAGACAGAGTCTACGAGCAGTACTTC.

The chain is built from TRBV7-2 and TRBJ1-5; D is unresolved. The CDR3 extends over 15 amino acids. The germline V gene encodes CDR1 SGHTA and CDR2 FQGNSA. Trimming pared 1 base from V and 0 bases from J, leaving 7 bases between. The CDR3 DNA sequence: TGTGCCAGCAGCTTAGTTCCTGCTAGCAATCAGCCCCAGCATTTT. Amino acid sequence: CASSLVPASNQPQHF.

This chain uses TRBV2 with TRBJ2-7; the D gene is possibly TRBD1 (6 bases). The CDR3 runs to 15 residues. Germline loops: CDR1 SNHLY, CDR2 FYNNEI. V was shortened by 4 bases and J by 1 base, with 14 bases between the two germline ends. The DNA for the CDR3 is TGTGCCAGCAGTGGTCTCGGGACACCTTCCTACGAGCAGTACTTC. Its protein product is CASSGLGTPSYEQYF.

This clone has a single count. The chain recombines TRBV25-1 with TRBJ1-1; D not resolved. The V and J ends lost 1 base and 6 bases respectively, with 12 bases between them. The CDR3 runs to 14 residues. Germline V gene sequence: CDR1 MGHDK, CDR2 SYGVNS. The CDR3 here is CASSELKGKSEAFF. The CDR3 region has the DNA TGTGCCAGCAGTGAATTAAAGGGAAAGTCTGAAGCTTTCTTT.

The chain joins TRBV7-9 to TRBJ1-2, with unresolved D. With 2 bases removed from V and 1 base from J, the gap between germline ends came to 20 bases. The germline gives CDR1 SEHNR, CDR2 FQNEAQ (reference sequence). The CDR3 runs to 18 residues. The CDR3 spells CASSLQSLNTPNNYGYTF. The CDR3 DNA sequence: TGTGCCAGCAGCTTACAATCTTTAAATACGCCCAATAACTATGGCTACACCTTC.

J is TRBJ1-4 and V is TRBV6-1; D possibly corresponds to TRBD1 (5 bases). The CDR3 totals 15 residues. Deletions cut 6 bases from V and 0 bases from J, with 11 bases between. CDR1 and CDR2 from the germline V gene are MNHNS and SASEGT. The CDR3 DNA is TGTGCCAGCAGCCAGGGATATGCAACTAATGAAAAACTGTTTTTT. Translated, it gives CASSQGYATNEKLFF.

The CDR3 spells CASSQAVEQYF. DNA of the CDR3: TGTGCCAGCAGCCAGGCGGTCGAGCAGTACTTC. The chain links TRBV11-2 to TRBJ2-7; no clear D gene. V was trimmed by 5 bases and J by 6 bases, leaving 8 bases between them. Germline V lookup: CDR1 SGHAT, CDR2 FQNNGV. The CDR3 runs to 11 residues.

The J gene is TRBJ1-5, the V gene TRBV7-8; 7 nucleotides align to TRBD1. This CDR3 is 16 amino acids long. The trim removed 5 bases at V and 4 bases at J, leaving 11 bases unmatched. Looked up from germline, CDR1 is SGHVS and CDR2 is FQNEAQ. In DNA, the CDR3 is TGTGCCAGCAGCCGTGACCCGGGACAGACTAATCAGCCCCAGCATTTT. The encoded protein is CASSRDPGQTNQPQHF.

The chain combines TRBV5-1 with TRBJ2-7; possibly TRBD2 for D (6 bases). The germline V gene encodes CDR1 SGHRS and CDR2 YFSETQ. Trimming took off 0 bases at V and 5 bases at J, with 6 bases between the two ends. The CDR3 totals 12 residues. CDR3 DNA sequence: TGCGCCAGCAGCTTGGCGGGGGACGAGCAGTACTTC. Translated: CASSLAGDEQYF.

The genes are TRBV29-1 and TRBJ1-1; D not resolved. Trimming pared 7 bases from V and 2 bases from J, leaving 20 bases between. The CDR3 is made up of 15 amino acids. The germline V gene has CDR1 SQVTM and CDR2 ANQGSEA. The CDR3 loop is CSARGSLEINTEAFF. The CDR3 region has the DNA TGCAGCGCGAGAGGATCCCTAGAAATTAACACTGAAGCTTTCTTT.

Remarks on this clone: Sequence at one end of the junction differs from germline and may be a read error. The CDR3 DNA is TGTGCCAGCAGTGAAGAGCCCGAGCCTGGACACACCATATATTTT. Translated, it gives CASSEEPEPGHTIYF. This chain joins TRBV6-1 and TRBJ1-3; the D is unclear. The CDR3 totals 15 residues. Germline V gives CDR1 MNHNS, CDR2 SASEGT.

The chain joins TRBV7-9 to TRBJ1-3; D is uncertain. V lost 8 bases and J lost 4, with 15 bases in between. CDR3 size: 14 residues. Germline V gene lookup returns CDR1 SEHNR and CDR2 FQNEAQ (reference sequence). CDR3 in DNA: TGTGCCAGCCCCACAGATGGGGTCGGAAACACCATATATTTT. It translates to CASPTDGVGNTIYF.

V and J are TRBV4-2 and TRBJ2-5, with 9 bases that match TRBD2. Germline CDR1 reads LGHNA; CDR2 reads YNFKEQ. There are 19 residues in the CDR3. J was trimmed by 4 bases and V by 4 bases; bases with no gene match: 19. The CDR3 DNA reads as TGTGCCAGCAGCCCACAAGGGGGACCCTTAGGACTAGCGATAGAGACCCAGTACTTC. Residues: CASSPQGGPLGLAIETQYF.

The chain joins TRBV4-1 to TRBJ1-1, with 9 bases lining up with TRBD1. The germline V gene has CDR1 MGHRA and CDR2 YSYEKL. This CDR3 has 15 residues. Trimming took 3 bases from V and 0 from J; bases not matched to a gene: 2. CDR3 amino acids: CASSHGQGMNTEAFF. The CDR3 nucleotides read TGCGCCAGCAGCCACGGACAGGGGATGAACACTGAAGCTTTCTTT.

The chain recombines TRBV6-6 with TRBJ2-3, with a weak D call TRBD1 (5 bases). CDR3 length: 14 residues. The germline V and J ends were trimmed by 6 bases and 4 bases, with 14 bases remaining between them. Germline lookup yields CDR1 MNHNY and CDR2 SVGAGI (reference sequence). CDR3 coding DNA: TGTGCCAGCAGCTCTCAGGGTCGGGCAGATACGCAGTATTTT. This gives the protein CASSSQGRADTQYF.

This clone was found a few times. This chain links TRBV6-6 with TRBJ1-6, with D maybe TRBD1 (5 bases). The V and J ends lost 0 bases and 9 bases respectively, with 9 bases between them. The germline CDR1 and CDR2 sequences are MNHNY and SVGAGI (reference sequence). The CDR3 sequence is 14 residues long. The CDR3 nucleotides read TGTGCCAGCAGTTACTCAGGGGACGGTTCACCCCTCCACTTT. Translating gives CASSYSGDGSPLHF.

The V gene is TRBV19, the J gene TRBJ2-3; D assignment may be TRBD1 or TRBD2 (6 bases each). Germline CDR1 is LNHDA and CDR2 is SQIVND (reference sequence). Trimming left V 6 bases short and J 2 bases short, with 12 bases between. CDR3 length equals 14 residues. The CDR3 sequence is CASRGGLNTDTQYF. The CDR3 nucleotides are TGTGCCAGTAGAGGGGGACTCAACACAGATACGCAGTATTTT.